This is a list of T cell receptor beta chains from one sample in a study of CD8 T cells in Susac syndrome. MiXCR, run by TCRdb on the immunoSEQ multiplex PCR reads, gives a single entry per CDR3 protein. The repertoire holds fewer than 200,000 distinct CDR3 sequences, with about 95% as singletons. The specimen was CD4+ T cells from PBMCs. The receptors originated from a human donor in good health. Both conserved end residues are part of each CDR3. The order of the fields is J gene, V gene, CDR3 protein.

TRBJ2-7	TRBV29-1	CSVEDGQGGYEQYF
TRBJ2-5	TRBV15	CATSATGQTQYF
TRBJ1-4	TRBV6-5	CASSNRVEKLFF
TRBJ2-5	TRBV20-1	CSARGQLETQYF
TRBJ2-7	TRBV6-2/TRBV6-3	CASPPSAGGRYEQYF
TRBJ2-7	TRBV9	CASSPPGQLYEQYF
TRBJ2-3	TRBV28	CASGDIDSTDTQYF
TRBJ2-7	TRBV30	CAWSVAFGYEQYF
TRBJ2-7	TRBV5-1	CASSRTGTEVYEQYF
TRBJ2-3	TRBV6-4	CASSDSLAGEHTQYF
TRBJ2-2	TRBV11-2	CAIAGTRNTGELFF
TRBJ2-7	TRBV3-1	CASSQGLGLAVYEQYF
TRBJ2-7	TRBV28	CASRSLTLVYEQYF
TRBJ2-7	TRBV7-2	CASRRLAITTEQYF
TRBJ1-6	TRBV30	CAWTPARASGNSPLHF
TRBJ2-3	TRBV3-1	CASSQEWGIGTDTQYF
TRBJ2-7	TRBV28	CASSLRYEQYF
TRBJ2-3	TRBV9	CASSVEAVDTQYF
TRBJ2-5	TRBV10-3	CAISGLAGAETQYF
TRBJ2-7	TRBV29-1	CSARSPRGYEQYF
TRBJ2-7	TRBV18	CASSGTQGTYEQYF
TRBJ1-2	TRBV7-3	CASSLTGTASNYGYTF
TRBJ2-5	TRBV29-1	CSVGWGGETQYF
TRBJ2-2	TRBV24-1	CATSGFTGELFF
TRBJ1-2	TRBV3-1	CASSPFGQGHGYTF